This is a list of T cell receptor beta chains from one sample in a study of blood T cells in healthy people across ages. A single record per CDR3 protein comes from TCRdb applying MiXCR to the 5' RACE reads. The sample lists about 640,000 distinct CDR3 sequences, roughly 53% seen once, with 30% to 40% in the top ten. Sequenced input: blood. The receptors here all came from a man aged 55 to 70 in good health. Both conserved end residues are part of each CDR3. Fields, in order: D gene, clone size, V gene, J gene, CDR3 protein, CDR3 DNA. D genes are given only for firm matches. Part of the rows lack a size; the others show once, few, many or a class for expanded clones.

.	.	TRBV2	TRBJ1-6	CASSPGTSPLHF	TGTGCCAGCAGTCCGGGGACCTCACCCCTCCACTTT
.	.	TRBV5-1	TRBJ2-5	CASSLVVRETQYF	TGCGCCAGCAGCTTGGTGGTTCGAGAGACCCAGTACTTC
.	.	TRBV12-3/TRBV12-4	TRBJ2-3	CASSPDSYAGYF	TGTGCCAGCAGCCCGGACTCGTACGCAGGGTATTTT
TRBD1	.	TRBV5-1	TRBJ2-1	CASRQGASANEQFF	TGCGCCAGCAGACAGGGGGCATCGGCCAATGAGCAGTTCTTC
.	few	TRBV28	TRBJ2-1	CASIQAGTYNEQFF	TGTGCCAGCATTCAGGCAGGGACCTACAATGAGCAGTTCTTC
.	.	TRBV20-1	TRBJ2-5	CSARDGFKETQYF	TGCAGTGCTAGAGATGGGTTCAAAGAGACCCAGTACTTC
TRBD2	.	TRBV24-1	TRBJ2-1	CATSWGRDDEQFF	TGTGCCACCAGCTGGGGGAGGGACGATGAGCAGTTCTTC
TRBD2	.	TRBV6-2/TRBV6-3	TRBJ2-5	CASSRGLAGGKETQYF	TGTGCCAGCAGTCGCGGACTAGCGGGGGGTAAAGAGACCCAGTACTTC
TRBD2	.	TRBV28	TRBJ2-5	CASSLIGREKTQYF	TGTGCCAGCAGTTTGATAGGGAGGGAGAAGACCCAGTACTTC
.	many	TRBV2	TRBJ2-1	CASSESSGDQFF	TGTGCCAGCAGTGAAAGTTCAGGGGATCAGTTCTTC
TRBD1	.	TRBV28	TRBJ2-7	CASSPLTGSYEQYF	TGTGCCAGCAGTCCTCTGACAGGGTCCTACGAGCAGTACTTC
.	.	TRBV12-3/TRBV12-4	TRBJ1-2	CASSAGHLLYGYTF	TGTGCCAGCAGCGCAGGCCATCTCCTCTATGGCTACACCTTC
.	.	TRBV7-9	TRBJ2-6	CASSKGATSGANVLTF	TGTGCCAGCAGCAAAGGGGCGACCTCTGGGGCCAACGTCCTGACTTTC
.	many	TRBV3-1	TRBJ2-5	CASSQDELQTQYF	TGTGCCAGCAGCCAAGACGAACTACAGACCCAGTACTTC
TRBD2	few	TRBV10-3	TRBJ2-1	CAISGLAGSSYNEQFF	TGTGCCATCAGTGGCCTAGCGGGGAGCTCCTACAATGAGCAGTTCTTC
TRBD1	.	TRBV29-1	TRBJ2-3	CSARTGPDTQYF	TGCAGCGCCCGGACAGGGCCAGATACGCAGTATTTT
TRBD1	many	TRBV29-1	TRBJ2-1	CSVGTGGNNEQFF	TGCAGCGTTGGGACAGGGGGGAACAATGAGCAGTTCTTC
.	.	TRBV7-9	TRBJ1-1	CASSSYPQNTEAFF	TGTGCCAGCAGCTCCTACCCCCAGAACACTGAAGCTTTCTTT
.	.	TRBV11-3	TRBJ2-1	CASSLDSGTANEQFF	TGTGCCAGCAGCTTAGATTCGGGGACCGCCAATGAGCAGTTCTTC
.	.	TRBV4-1	TRBJ2-7	CASSQDRWLGEQYF	TGCGCCAGCAGCCAAGATAGGTGGTTAGGGGAGCAGTACTTC
.	.	TRBV6-5	TRBJ2-3	CASSYGQVGDTQYF	TGTGCCAGCAGTTACGGTCAGGTTGGGGATACGCAGTATTTT
.	few	TRBV2	TRBJ2-5	CASSEYGGAPETQYF	TGTGCCAGCAGTGAATATGGCGGGGCTCCGGAGACCCAGTACTTC
.	.	TRBV25-1	TRBJ2-4	CASSEESKNIQYF	TGTGCCAGCAGTGAGGAATCCAAAAACATTCAGTACTTC
TRBD1	.	TRBV10-3	TRBJ1-4	CAISPGQGEEKLFF	TGTGCCATCAGCCCGGGACAGGGAGAAGAAAAACTGTTTTTT
.	.	TRBV5-1	TRBJ2-3	CASSPGTLTDTQYF	TGCGCCAGCAGCCCCGGGACCCTCACAGATACGCAGTATTTT
.	few	TRBV27	TRBJ1-2	CASSARGGYGYTF	TGTGCCAGCAGTGCTCGAGGGGGCTATGGCTACACCTTC
.	once	TRBV4-1	TRBJ2-5	CASSPMGGREETQYF	TGCGCCAGCAGCCCAATGGGGGGCAGGGAAGAGACCCAGTACTTC
.	.	TRBV10-3	TRBJ2-6	CAISSGGSGANVLTF	TGTGCCATCAGTTCCGGGGGTTCAGGGGCCAACGTCCTGACTTTC
TRBD2	.	TRBV2	TRBJ2-4	CASSVYGLAGGGNIQYF	TGTGCCAGCAGTGTATATGGACTAGCGGGGGGCGGGAACATTCAGTACTTC
TRBD2	few	TRBV3-1	TRBJ2-5	CASSPRAGAKETQYF	TGTGCCAGCAGCCCCAGAGCGGGGGCAAAAGAGACCCAGTACTTC
.	.	TRBV6-6	TRBJ2-1	CASRTLYNEQFF	TGTGCCAGCAGGACGCTCTACAATGAGCAGTTCTTC
TRBD1	few	TRBV20-1	TRBJ2-1	CSARIGQGDYNEQFF	TGCAGTGCTAGAATCGGACAGGGGGACTACAATGAGCAGTTCTTC
.	.	TRBV12-3/TRBV12-4	TRBJ2-3	CASSFPGLTDTQYF	TGTGCCAGCAGTTTTCCGGGACTTACAGATACGCAGTATTTT
.	.	TRBV4-3	TRBJ2-1	CASSQYHGRHYNEQFF	TGCGCCAGCAGCCAATATCATGGCAGGCATTACAATGAGCAGTTCTTC
.	.	TRBV20-1	TRBJ2-7	CSAGQYEQYF	TGCAGTGCAGGACAGTACGAGCAGTACTTC
.	.	TRBV12-3/TRBV12-4	TRBJ2-3	CASRLTADTQYF	TGTGCCAGCAGATTGACAGCCGATACGCAGTATTTT
.	few	TRBV15	TRBJ2-5	CATSSRDQETQYF	TGTGCCACCAGCAGCAGGGATCAAGAGACCCAGTACTTC
.	.	TRBV7-9	TRBJ2-4	CASSQLSAGLAKNIQYF	TGTGCCAGCAGCCAACTTTCGGCGGGACTAGCCAAAAACATTCAGTACTTC
TRBD2	.	TRBV20-1	TRBJ2-5	CSARDPSGAVGTQYF	TGCAGTGCTAGAGACCCTAGCGGGGCTGTGGGGACCCAGTACTTC
TRBD2	.	TRBV5-1	TRBJ2-5	CASIGTNQETQYF	TGCGCCAGTATCGGGACTAACCAAGAGACCCAGTACTTC
.	.	TRBV6-5	TRBJ2-7	CASSLSQISPYYEQYF	TGTGCCAGCAGTTTGAGTCAGATATCACCCTACTACGAGCAGTACTTC
.	.	TRBV4-1	TRBJ1-5	CASSQDRPDQPQHF	TGCGCCAGCAGCCAAGATCGACCCGATCAGCCCCAGCATTTT
TRBD1	.	TRBV5-1	TRBJ1-5	CASSWGGQADQPQHF	TGCGCCAGCAGCTGGGGAGGACAGGCGGATCAGCCCCAGCATTTT
.	.	TRBV6-1	TRBJ2-5	CVSSELTGETQYF	TGTGTCAGCAGTGAATTAACAGGGGAGACCCAGTACTTC
.	few	TRBV5-1	TRBJ2-5	CASSITGSETQYF	TGCGCCAGCAGCATAACTGGTTCGGAGACCCAGTACTTC
TRBD2	few	TRBV12-3/TRBV12-4	TRBJ2-5	CASSLGASGGHEQYF	TGTGCCAGCAGTTTAGGGGCTAGCGGGGGACATGAGCAGTACTTC